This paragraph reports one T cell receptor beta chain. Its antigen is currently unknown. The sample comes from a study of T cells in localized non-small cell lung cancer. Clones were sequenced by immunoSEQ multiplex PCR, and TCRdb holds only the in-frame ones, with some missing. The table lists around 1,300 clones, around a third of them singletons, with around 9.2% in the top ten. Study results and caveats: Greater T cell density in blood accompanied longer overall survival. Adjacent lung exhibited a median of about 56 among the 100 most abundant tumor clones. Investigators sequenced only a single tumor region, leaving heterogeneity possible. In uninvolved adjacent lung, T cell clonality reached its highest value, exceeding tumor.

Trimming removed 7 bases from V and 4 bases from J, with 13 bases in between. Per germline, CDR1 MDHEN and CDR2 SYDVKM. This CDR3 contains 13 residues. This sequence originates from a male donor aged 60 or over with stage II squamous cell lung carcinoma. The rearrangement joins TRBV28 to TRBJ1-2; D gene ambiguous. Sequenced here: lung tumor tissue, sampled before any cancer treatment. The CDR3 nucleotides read TGTGCCAGCACTACCCAGGACCTCTATGGCTACACCTTC. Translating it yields CASTTQDLYGYTF.